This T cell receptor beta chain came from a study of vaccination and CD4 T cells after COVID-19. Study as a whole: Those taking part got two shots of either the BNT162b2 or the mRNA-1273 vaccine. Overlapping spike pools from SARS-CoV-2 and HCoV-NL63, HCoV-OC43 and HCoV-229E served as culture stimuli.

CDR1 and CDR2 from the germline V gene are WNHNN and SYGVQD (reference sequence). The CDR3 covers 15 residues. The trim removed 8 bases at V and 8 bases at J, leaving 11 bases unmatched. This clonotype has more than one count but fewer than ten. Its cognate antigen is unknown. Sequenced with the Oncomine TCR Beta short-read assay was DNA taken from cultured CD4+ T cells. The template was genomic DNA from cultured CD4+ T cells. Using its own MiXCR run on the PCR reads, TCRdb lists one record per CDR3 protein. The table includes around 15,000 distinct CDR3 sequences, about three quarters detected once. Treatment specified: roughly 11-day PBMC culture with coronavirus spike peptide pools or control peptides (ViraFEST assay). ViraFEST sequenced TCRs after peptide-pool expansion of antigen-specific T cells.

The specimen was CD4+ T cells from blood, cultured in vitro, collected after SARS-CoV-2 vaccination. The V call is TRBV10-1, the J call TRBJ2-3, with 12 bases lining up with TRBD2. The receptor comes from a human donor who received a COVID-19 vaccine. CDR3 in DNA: TGCGCCAGCTCGACTAGCGGGGGTGACCCCGGTACGCAGTATTTT. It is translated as CASSTSGGDPGTQYF.